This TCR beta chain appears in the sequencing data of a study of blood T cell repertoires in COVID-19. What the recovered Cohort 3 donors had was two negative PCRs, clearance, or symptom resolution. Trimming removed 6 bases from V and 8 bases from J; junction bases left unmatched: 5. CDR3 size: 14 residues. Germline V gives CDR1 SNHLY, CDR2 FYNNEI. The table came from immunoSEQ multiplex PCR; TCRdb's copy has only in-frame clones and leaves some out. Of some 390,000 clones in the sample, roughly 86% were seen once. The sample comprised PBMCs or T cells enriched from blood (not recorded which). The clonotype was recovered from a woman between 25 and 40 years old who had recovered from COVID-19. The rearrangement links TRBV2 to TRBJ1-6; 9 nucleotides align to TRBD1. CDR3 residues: CASSTQGAHSPLHF. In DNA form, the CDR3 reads TGTGCCAGCAGCACACAGGGGGCGCATTCACCCCTCCACTTT. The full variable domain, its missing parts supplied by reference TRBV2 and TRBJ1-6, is EPEVTQTPSHQVTQMGQEVILRCVPISNHLYFYWYRQILGQKVEFLVSFYNNEISEKSEIFDDQFSVERPDGSNFTLKIRSTKLEDSAMYFCASSTQGAHSPLHFGNGTRLTVT.